A selection of T cell receptor beta chains follows, all from one sample in a study of blood T cell repertoires in COVID-19. Only in-frame clones appear in the TCRdb table, and some are missing; sequencing was by immunoSEQ multiplex PCR. The sample includes tens of thousands of clones, about 91% seen only once; the top ten take around 2.3%. Sequenced material: peripheral blood. These receptors all come from a man aged 55 to 70 with acute or convalescent COVID-19. Both conserved end residues are part of each CDR3. The D gene is left open where the match is weak. Clone sizes are given selectively: once, few, many, or a class where the clone is expanded.

j_call d_call v_call clone_size cdr3_nt cdr3_aa
TRBJ2-1 . TRBV7-3 . TGTGCCAGCAGCTTACAATCTAGAGGCGAGCAGTTCTTC CASSLQSRGEQFF
TRBJ2-3 . TRBV14 once TGTGCCAGCAGCCCCCTACTTGGCACAGATACGCAGTATTTT CASSPLLGTDTQYF
TRBJ1-2 TRBD1 TRBV19 . TGTGCCAGTAGTCCCCGGGACAGGGAAGACTATGGCTACACCTTC CASSPRDREDYGYTF
TRBJ2-5 TRBD1 TRBV7-2 . TGTGCCAGCAGCTCTCCGACAGGGGGCGCGGAGACCCAGTACTTC CASSSPTGGAETQYF
TRBJ2-1 . TRBV28 . TGTGCCAGCAGTACGCCGGGACTCTTTAACAATGAGCAGTTCTTC CASSTPGLFNNEQFF
TRBJ2-3 TRBD1 TRBV9 . TGTGCCAGCAGCGAAGGGACAGGCGGATTCACAGATACGCAGTATTTT CASSEGTGGFTDTQYF
TRBJ1-4 . TRBV19 . TGTGCCAGTAGTATCCTGAGTTCTGGCCCGGGGGACAAACTGTTTTTT CASSILSSGPGDKLFF
TRBJ1-1 . TRBV14 . TGTGCCAGCAGCCAGGGGGCGGATGCTTTCTTT CASSQGADAFF
TRBJ1-2 . TRBV12-3/TRBV12-4 . TGTGCCAGCAGTTTTCGGGGCTATGGCTACACCTTC CASSFRGYGYTF
TRBJ1-1 . TRBV28 once TGTGCCAGCAGTCCCCCGACCCCTACGAGCGCTGAAGCTTTCTTT CASSPPTPTSAEAFF
TRBJ2-7 . TRBV25-1 . TGTGCCAGCAGTGACTATTACGAGCAGTACTTC CASSDYYEQYF
TRBJ2-2 TRBD1 TRBV18 . TGTGCCAGCTCACGGTCCGGGACAGGGGACACCGGGGAGCTGTTTTTT CASSRSGTGDTGELFF
TRBJ1-2 TRBD1 TRBV30 . TGTGCCTGGAGATCTAGGGACAGACAAGGCTACACCTTC CAWRSRDRQGYTF